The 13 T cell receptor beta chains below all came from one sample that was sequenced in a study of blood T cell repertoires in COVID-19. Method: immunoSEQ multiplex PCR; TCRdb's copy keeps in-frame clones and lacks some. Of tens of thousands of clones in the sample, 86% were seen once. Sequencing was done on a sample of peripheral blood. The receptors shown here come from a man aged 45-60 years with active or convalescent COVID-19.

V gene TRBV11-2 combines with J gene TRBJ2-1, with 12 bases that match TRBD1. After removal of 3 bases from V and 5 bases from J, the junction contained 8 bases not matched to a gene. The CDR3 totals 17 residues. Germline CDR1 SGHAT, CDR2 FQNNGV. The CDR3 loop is CASSFLGTGGYNNEQFF. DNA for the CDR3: TGTGCCAGCAGCTTCCTCGGGACAGGGGGCTACAACAATGAGCAGTTCTTC.

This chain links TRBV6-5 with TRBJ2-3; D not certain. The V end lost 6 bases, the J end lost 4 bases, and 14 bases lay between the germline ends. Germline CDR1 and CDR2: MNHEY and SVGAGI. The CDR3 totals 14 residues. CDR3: CASSNSGRPDTQYF. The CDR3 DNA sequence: TGTGCCAGCAGCAACTCGGGTAGGCCAGATACGCAGTATTTT.

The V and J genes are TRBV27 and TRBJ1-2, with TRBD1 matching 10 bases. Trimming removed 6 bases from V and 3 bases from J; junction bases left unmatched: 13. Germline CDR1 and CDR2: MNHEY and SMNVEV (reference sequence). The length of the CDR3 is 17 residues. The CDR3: CASSPTGGESIYYGYTF. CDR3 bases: TGTGCCAGCAGCCCGACAGGGGGCGAATCGATCTACTATGGCTACACCTTC.

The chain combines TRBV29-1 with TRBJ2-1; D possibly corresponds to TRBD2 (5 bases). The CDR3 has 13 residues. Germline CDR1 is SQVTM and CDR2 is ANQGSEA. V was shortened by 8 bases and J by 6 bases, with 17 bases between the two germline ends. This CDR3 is CSPDGMAGNEQFF. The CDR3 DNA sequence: TGCAGCCCGGACGGGATGGCCGGCAATGAGCAGTTCTTC.

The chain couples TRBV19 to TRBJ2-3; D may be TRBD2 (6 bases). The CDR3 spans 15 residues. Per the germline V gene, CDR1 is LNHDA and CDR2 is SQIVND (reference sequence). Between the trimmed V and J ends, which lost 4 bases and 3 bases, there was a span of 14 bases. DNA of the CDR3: TGTGCCAGTAGTACACAGCGGGTGGGGACAGATACGCAGTATTTT. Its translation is CASSTQRVGTDTQYF.

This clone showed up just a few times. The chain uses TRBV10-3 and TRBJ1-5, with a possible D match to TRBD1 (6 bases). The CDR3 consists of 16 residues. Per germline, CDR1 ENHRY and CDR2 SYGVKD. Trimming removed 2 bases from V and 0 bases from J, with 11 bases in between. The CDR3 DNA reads TGTGCCATCAGTGAGGGACAGAGAATTAGCAATCAGCCCCAGCATTTT. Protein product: CAISEGQRISNQPQHF.

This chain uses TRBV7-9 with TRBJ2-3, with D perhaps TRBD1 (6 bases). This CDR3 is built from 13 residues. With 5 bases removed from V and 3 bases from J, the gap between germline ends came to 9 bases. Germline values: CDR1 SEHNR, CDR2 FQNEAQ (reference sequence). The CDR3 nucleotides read TGTGCCAGCAGCAGCACAGGGACAGATACGCAGTATTTT. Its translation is CASSSTGTDTQYF.

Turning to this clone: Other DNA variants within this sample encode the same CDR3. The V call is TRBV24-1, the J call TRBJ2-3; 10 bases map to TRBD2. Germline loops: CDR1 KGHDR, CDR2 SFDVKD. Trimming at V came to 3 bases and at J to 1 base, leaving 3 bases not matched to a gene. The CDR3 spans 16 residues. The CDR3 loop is CATSDPLAGGTDTQYF. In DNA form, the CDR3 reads TGTGCCACCAGTGATCCTCTAGCGGGGGGCACAGATACGCAGTATTTT.

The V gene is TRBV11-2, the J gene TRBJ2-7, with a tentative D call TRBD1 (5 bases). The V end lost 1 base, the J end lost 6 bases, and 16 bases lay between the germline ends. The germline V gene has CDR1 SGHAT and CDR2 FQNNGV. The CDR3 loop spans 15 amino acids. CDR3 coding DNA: TGTGCCAGCAGCTTAGGTGGCGGACATTTAGGCGAGCAGTACTTC. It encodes CASSLGGGHLGEQYF.

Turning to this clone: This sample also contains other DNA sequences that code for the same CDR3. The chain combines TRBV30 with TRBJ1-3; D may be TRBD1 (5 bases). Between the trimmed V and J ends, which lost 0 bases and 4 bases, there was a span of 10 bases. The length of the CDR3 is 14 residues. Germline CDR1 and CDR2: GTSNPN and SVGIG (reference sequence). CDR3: CAWSVRGSGNTIYF. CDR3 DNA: TGTGCCTGGAGTGTCCGGGGGTCAGGAAACACCATATATTTT.

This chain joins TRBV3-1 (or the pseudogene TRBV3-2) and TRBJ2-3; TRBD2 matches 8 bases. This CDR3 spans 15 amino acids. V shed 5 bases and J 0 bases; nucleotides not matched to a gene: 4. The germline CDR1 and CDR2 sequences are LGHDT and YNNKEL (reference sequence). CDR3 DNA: TGTGCCAGCAGCGTTACTAGCGGTAGCACAGATACGCAGTATTTT. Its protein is CASSVTSGSTDTQYF.

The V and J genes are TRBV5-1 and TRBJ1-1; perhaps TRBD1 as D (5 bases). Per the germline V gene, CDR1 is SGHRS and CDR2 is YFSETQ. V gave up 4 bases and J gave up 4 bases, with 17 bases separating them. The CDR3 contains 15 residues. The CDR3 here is CASSRGTERGTEAFF. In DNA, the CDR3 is TGCGCCAGCAGCCGGGGGACGGAGAGGGGCACTGAAGCTTTCTTT.

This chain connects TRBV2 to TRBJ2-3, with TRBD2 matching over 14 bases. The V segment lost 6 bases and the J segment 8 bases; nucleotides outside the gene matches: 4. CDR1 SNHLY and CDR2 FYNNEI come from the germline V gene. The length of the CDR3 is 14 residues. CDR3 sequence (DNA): TGTGCCAGCAGGGGACTAGCGGGAGACGGTACGCAGTATTTT. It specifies CASRGLAGDGTQYF.